This TCR beta chain was sequenced during a study of cytomegalovirus exposure and HLA in healthy donors. Overall study results and limits: Associated with cytomegalovirus, according to the listing, were 150 to 200 TCR beta chains. Within a later analysis, the majority of CMV-associated TCR beta chains appeared HLA-restricted. There were several of the most significant clusters that appeared linked to common viral pathogens in a later analysis. TRBV6-2, TRBV6-3 and some other V segments were excluded as indistinguishable.

Germline V lookup: CDR1 SGHNT, CDR2 YENEEA. V was shortened by 1 base and J by 2 bases, with 14 bases between the two germline ends. The CDR3 sequence is 16 residues long. For this clone: Antigen specificity is unknown.

60 Vbeta and 13 Jbeta primers were used in PCR. Here immunoSEQ multiplex PCR was the method, and the copy in TCRdb shows in-frame clones only, minus some. In the table there are about 220,000 clones, about 74% of which are singletons. Material: PBMCs. The sequence was collected from a young woman in good health and CMV-seronegative. This chain joins TRBV11-3 and TRBJ2-5; possible D gene TRBD1, 6 bases. CDR3 sequence reads: CASSLGRQEHQETQYF. DNA of the CDR3: TGTGCCAGCAGCTTAGGTAGACAGGAGCATCAAGAGACCCAGTACTTC.